This TCR beta chain is drawn from a study of T-cell memory formation after mild COVID-19. MiXCR was run by TCRdb on the 5' RACE reads, yielding one entry per CDR3 protein. Of hundreds of thousands of distinct CDR3 sequences in the sample, approximately 15% were seen once. This clonotype was seen ten or more times. The V end was cut by 6 bases, the J end by 2 bases, with 14 bases between. The length of the CDR3 is 15 residues. Germline V gene lookup returns CDR1 LGHNA and CDR2 YSLEER. Sequenced input: PBMCs or a T cell subset sorted from them (not recorded which). The genes are TRBV4-3 and TRBJ2-1, with D possibly called TRBD1 or TRBD2 (7 bases each). The sequence was collected from a man aged 18 to 30 who had mild COVID-19 (a few samples of this study predate the infection). Cell type and time point are not known. The CDR3 DNA follows: TGCGCCAGCAGTCTCGGGGGGACAGCCTACAATGAGCAGTTCTTC. Encoded protein: CASSLGGTAYNEQFF.